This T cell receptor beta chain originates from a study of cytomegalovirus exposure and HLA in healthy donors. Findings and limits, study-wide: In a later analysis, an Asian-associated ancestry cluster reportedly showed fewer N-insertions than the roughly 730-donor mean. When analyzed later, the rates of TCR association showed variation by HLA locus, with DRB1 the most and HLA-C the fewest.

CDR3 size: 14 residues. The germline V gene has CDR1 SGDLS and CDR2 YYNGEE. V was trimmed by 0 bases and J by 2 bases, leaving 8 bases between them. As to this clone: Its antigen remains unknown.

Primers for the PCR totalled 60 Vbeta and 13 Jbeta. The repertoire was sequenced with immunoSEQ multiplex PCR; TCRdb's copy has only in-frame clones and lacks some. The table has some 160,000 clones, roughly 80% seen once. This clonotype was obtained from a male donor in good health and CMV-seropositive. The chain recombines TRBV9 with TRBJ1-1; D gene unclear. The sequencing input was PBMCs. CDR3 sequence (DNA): TGTGCCAGCAGCGTAGCCCATCTAAACACTGAAGCTTTCTTT. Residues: CASSVAHLNTEAFF.